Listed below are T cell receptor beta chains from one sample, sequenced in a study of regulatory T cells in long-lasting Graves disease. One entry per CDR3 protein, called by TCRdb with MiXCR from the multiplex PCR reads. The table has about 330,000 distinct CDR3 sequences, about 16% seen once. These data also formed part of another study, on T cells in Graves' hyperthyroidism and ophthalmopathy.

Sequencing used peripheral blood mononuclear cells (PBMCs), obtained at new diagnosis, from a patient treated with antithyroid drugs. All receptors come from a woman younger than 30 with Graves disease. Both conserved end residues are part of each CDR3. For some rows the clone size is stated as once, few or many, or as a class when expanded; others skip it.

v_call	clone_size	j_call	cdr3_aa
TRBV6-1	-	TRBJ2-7	CASRSSRVMNEQYF
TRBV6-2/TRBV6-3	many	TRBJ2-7	CASSYAGSYEQYF
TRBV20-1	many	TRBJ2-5	CSAPTTSGEETQYF
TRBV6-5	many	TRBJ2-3	CASSYPGTGVQYF
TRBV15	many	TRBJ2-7	CATSRGTTYEQYF
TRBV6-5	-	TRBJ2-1	CASSSGRVVNEQFF
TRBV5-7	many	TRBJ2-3	CAGGRITDTQYF
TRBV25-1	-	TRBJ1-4	CASSWARNEKLFF
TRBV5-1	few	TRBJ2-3	CASYPGGENTDTQYF
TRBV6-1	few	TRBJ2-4	CASSEAPPTVQYF
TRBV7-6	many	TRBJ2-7	CASSLEPYEQYF
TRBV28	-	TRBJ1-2	CASRTPGQGLGYTF
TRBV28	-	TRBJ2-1	CASSPTTYSYNEQFF
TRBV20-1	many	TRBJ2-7	CSARARDRGYEQYF
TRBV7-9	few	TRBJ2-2	CASSRYRETGELFF
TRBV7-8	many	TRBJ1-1	CASSLAGTTEAFF
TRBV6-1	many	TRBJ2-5	CASSAFGQLQETQYF
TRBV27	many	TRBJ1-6	CASSPGRGSRPLHF
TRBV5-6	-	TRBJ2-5	CASSSSESGETQYF
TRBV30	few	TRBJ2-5	CAWDRGAGGPRETQYF
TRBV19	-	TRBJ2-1	CASSEGRRNNEQFF
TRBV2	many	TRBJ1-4	CASIFGPNEKLFF
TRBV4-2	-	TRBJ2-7	CASSQDRRYEQYF
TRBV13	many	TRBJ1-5	CASSYRGQPNQPQHF
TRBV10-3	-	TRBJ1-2	CAIEQDSYGYTF
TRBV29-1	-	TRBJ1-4	CSAGQGSSEKLFF
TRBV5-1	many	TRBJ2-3	CASSSTGGRTDTQYF
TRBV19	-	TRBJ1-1	CASRDLYGTEAFF
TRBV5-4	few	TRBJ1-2	CASSADRVDGYTF
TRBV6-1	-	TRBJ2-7	CASSDDDGGYYEQYF
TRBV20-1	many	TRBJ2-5	CSARALYQETQYF
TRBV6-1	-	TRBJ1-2	CASSRDANYGYTF
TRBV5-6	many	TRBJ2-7	CASSLGQGKHEQYF
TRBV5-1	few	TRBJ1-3	CASSLDVVGNTIYF
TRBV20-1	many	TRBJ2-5	CSARRYRYQETQYF
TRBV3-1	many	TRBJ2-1	CASSQGTTPWMNEQFF
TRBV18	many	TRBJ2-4	CASSPNTRGDIQYF
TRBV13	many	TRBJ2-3	CASSRQATGTDTQYF
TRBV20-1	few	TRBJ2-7	CRGALGSYEQYF
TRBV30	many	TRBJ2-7	CAWSVRGGDEQYF
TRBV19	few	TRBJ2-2	CASSIGAGHSTGELFF
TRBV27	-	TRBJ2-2	CATGDAGELFF
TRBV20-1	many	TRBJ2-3	CSAAGGTDTQYF
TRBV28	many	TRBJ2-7	CASSPGLASGEQYF
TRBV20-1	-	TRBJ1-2	CSANLGPGYTF
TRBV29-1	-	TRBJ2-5	CSAVPGGETQYF
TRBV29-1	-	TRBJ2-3	CSVEVSHTDTQYF
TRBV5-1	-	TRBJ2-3	CASSPSISGFTDTQYF
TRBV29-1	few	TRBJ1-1	CSVVLNTEAFF